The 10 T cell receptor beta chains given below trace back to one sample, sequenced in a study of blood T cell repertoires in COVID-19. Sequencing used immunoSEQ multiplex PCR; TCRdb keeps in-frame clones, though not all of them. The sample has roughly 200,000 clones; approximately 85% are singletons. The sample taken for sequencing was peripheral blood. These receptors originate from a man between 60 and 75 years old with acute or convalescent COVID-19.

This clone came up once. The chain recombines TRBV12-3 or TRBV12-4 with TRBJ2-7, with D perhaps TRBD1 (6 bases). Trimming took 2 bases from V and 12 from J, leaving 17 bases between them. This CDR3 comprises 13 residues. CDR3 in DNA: TGTGCCAGCAGTTTAAACGGGAAGGGGGTGACGTACTTC. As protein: CASSLNGKGVTYF.

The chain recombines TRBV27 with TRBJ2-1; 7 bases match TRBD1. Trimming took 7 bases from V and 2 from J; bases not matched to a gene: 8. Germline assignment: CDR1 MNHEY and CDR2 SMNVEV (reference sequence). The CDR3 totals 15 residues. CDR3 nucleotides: TGTGCCAGCATCCCGAGAGGGGGCCCCTACAATGAGCAGTTCTTC. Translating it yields CASIPRGGPYNEQFF.

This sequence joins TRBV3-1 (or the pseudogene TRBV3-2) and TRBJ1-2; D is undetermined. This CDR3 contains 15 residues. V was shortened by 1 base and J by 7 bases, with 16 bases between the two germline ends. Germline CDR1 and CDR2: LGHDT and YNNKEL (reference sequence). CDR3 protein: CASSQGLRGRAGYTF. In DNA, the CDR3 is TGTGCCAGCAGCCAAGGTCTACGGGGAAGGGCTGGCTACACCTTC.

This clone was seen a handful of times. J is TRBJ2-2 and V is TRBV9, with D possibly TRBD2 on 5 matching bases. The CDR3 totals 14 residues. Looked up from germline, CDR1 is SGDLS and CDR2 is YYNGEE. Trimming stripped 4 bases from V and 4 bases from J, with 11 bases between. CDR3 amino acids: CASSPLTSTGELFF. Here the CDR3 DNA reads TGTGCCAGCAGCCCACTAACTAGCACCGGGGAGCTGTTTTTT.

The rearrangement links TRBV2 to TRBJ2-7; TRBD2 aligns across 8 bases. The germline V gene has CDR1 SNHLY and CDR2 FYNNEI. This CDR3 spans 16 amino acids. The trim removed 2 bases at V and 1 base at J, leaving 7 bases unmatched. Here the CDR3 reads CASSEYGREDSYEQYF. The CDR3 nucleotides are TGTGCCAGCAGTGAATACGGGCGGGAGGATTCCTACGAGCAGTACTTC.

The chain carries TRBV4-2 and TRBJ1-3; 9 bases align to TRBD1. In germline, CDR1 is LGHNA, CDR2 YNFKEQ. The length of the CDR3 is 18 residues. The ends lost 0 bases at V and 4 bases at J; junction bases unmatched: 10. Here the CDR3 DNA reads TGTGCCAGCAGCCAAGAACCCGGACAGGGGTGGTCAGGAAACACCATATATTTT. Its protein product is CASSQEPGQGWSGNTIYF.

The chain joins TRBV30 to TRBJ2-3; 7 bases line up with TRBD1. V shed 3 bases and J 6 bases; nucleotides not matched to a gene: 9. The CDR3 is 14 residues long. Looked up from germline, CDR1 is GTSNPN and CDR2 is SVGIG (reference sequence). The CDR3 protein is CAWSRGLGADTQYF. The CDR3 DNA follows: TGTGCCTGGAGCAGGGGGTTGGGAGCGGATACGCAGTATTTT.

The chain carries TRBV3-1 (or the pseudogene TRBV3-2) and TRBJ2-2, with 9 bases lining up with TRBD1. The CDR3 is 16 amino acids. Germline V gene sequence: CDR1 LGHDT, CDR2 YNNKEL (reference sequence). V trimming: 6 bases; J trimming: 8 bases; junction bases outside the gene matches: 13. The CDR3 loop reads CASSPRGGTGTGELFF. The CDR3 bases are TGTGCCAGCAGTCCCAGGGGAGGGACAGGGACTGGGGAGCTGTTTTTT.

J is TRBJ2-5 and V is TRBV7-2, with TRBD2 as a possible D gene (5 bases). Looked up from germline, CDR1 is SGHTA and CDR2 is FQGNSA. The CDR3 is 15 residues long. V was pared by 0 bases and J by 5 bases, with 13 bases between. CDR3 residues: CASSLAGGFLETQYF. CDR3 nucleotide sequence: TGTGCCAGCAGCTTAGCGGGCGGGTTCCTTGAGACCCAGTACTTC.

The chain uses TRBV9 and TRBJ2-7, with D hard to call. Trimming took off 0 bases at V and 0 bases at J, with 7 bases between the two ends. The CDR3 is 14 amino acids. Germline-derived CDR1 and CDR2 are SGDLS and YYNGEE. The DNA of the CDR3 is TGTGCCAGCAGCGTAGATAGTTACTCCTACGAGCAGTACTTC. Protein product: CASSVDSYSYEQYF.